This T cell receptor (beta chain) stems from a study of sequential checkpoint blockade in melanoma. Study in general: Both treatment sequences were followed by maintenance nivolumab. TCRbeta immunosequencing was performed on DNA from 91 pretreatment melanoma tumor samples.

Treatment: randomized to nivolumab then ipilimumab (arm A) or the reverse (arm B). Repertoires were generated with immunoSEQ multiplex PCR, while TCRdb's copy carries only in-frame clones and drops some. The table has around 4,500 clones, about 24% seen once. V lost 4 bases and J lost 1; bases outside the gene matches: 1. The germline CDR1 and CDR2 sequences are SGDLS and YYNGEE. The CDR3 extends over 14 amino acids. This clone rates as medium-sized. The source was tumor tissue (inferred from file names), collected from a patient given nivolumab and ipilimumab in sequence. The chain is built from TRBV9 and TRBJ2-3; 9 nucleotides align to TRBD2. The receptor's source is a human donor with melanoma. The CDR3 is CASSSSGGTDTQYF. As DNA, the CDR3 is TGTGCCAGCAGCTCTAGCGGGGGCACAGATACGCAGTATTTT.